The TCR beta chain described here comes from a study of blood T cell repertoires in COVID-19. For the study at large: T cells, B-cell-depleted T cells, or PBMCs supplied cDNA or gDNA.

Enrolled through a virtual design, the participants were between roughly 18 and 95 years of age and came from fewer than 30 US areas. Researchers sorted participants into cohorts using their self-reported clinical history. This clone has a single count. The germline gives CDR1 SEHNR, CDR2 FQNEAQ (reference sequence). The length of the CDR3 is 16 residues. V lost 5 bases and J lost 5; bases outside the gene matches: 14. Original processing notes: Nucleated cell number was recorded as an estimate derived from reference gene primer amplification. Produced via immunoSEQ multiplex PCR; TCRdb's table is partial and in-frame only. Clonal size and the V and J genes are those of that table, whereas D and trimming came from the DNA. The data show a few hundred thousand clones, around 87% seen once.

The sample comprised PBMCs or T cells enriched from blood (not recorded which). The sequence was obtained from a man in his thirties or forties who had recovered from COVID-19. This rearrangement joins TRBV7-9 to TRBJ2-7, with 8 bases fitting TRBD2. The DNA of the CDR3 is TGTGCCAGCAGCCCCCCGGCTAGCGGGCAGTCGCACGAGCAGTACTTC. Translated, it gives CASSPPASGQSHEQYF. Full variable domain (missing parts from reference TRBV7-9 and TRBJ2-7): DTGVSQNPRHKITKRGQNVTFRCDPISEHNRLYWYRQTLGQGPEFLTYFQNEAQLEKSRLLSDRFSAERPKGSFSTLEIQRTEQGDSAMYLCASSPPASGQSHEQYFGPGTRLTVT.